The 5 T cell receptor beta chains below come from one sample, sequenced in a study of blood T cell repertoires in COVID-19. Assay: immunoSEQ multiplex PCR; the TCRdb copy retains only in-frame clones and omits some. The table lists about 310,000 clones, roughly 91% of them singletons. The sequencing input was PBMCs or T cells enriched from blood (not recorded which). The receptors derive from a woman in her 30s who had recovered from COVID-19.

The chain couples TRBV29-1 to TRBJ1-2, with no clear D. Germline CDR1 SQVTM, CDR2 ANQGSEA. This CDR3 is 12 amino acids long. Trimming left V 4 bases short and J 5 bases short, with 11 bases between. The CDR3 loop is CSVAWRDYGYTF. Here the CDR3 DNA reads TGCAGCGTTGCATGGCGGGATTATGGCTACACCTTC.

There are a few counts of this clone. The chain couples TRBV29-1 to TRBJ1-2; unclear D gene. Trimming removed 7 bases from V and 1 base from J, with 7 bases in between. This CDR3 is built from 11 residues. CDR1 and CDR2 from the germline V gene are SQVTM and ANQGSEA. The CDR3 sequence: CSGLVNYGYTF. The CDR3 DNA follows: TGCAGCGGTTTAGTTAACTATGGCTACACCTTC.

This clone was observed once. The rearrangement links TRBV27 to TRBJ2-1; D is unclear. Trimming pared 5 bases from V and 0 bases from J, leaving 11 bases between. Germline-derived CDR1 and CDR2 are MNHEY and SMNVEV (reference sequence). The CDR3 spans 15 residues. The CDR3 DNA sequence: TGTGCCAGCAGTCGAACGCGGAGCTCCTACAATGAGCAGTTCTTC. Protein sequence: CASSRTRSSYNEQFF.

The rearrangement uses TRBV18 and TRBJ1-1; perhaps TRBD1 as D (5 bases). Trimming left V 4 bases short and J 0 bases short, with 12 bases between. This CDR3 is 15 amino acids long. Germline V gene data show CDR1 as KGHSH and CDR2 as LQKENI. As DNA, the CDR3 is TGTGCCAGCTCACTCTGGAGGGGTCTGAACACTGAAGCTTTCTTT. Amino acid sequence: CASSLWRGLNTEAFF. Full variable domain (rest looked up from reference TRBV18 and TRBJ1-1): NAGVMQNPRHLVRRRGQEARLRCSPMKGHSHVYWYRQLPEEGLKFMVYLQKENIIDESGMPKERFSAEFPKEGPSILRIQQVVRGDSAAYFCASSLWRGLNTEAFFGQGTRLTVV.

The chain has TRBV19 and TRBJ2-2, with D perhaps matching TRBD1 (5 bases). Germline loops: CDR1 LNHDA, CDR2 SQIVND (reference sequence). The CDR3 is 17 amino acids. Trimming left V 0 bases short and J 1 base short, with 12 bases between. The CDR3 spells CASSIEAGRLNTGELFF. In DNA form, the CDR3 reads TGTGCCAGTAGTATAGAGGCAGGGCGACTGAACACCGGGGAGCTGTTTTTT.